The present entry profiles one TCR beta chain with its context. This CDR3 is also generated by other DNA sequences in the sample. This entry belongs to a study of shared clonotypes between healthy human individuals. The CDR3 length is 12 residues. CDR1 and CDR2 from the germline V gene are LNHDA and SQIVND (reference sequence). Between the trimmed V and J ends, which lost 6 bases and 2 bases, there was a span of 5 bases. The data were produced by immunoSEQ multiplex PCR, yet TCRdb's version contains in-frame clones alone and is incomplete. The table includes a few hundred thousand clones, around 77% detected once.

Sequenced input: PBMCs. The clonotype was recovered from a middle-aged woman in good health. Some clones in this sample may be carry-over from other donors' samples. The rearrangement links TRBV19 to TRBJ1-3; no firm D call. This CDR3 is CASRSPGNTIYF. The CDR3 DNA reads as TGTGCCAGTAGAAGCCCTGGAAACACCATATATTTT.